The T cell receptor beta chain described here comes from a study of blood T cell repertoires in COVID-19. In the original analysis: Amplification of reference gene primers was used by the study to estimate nucleated cell counts. TCRdb's table, derived via immunoSEQ multiplex PCR, lists solely in-frame clones and lacks some. That table supplies the V and J calls and clone size; D and trimming were determined from the DNA. In the table there are some 300,000 clones, approximately 90% of which are singletons. The V gene lost 5 bases and the J gene lost 5 bases, with 12 bases spanning the gap. In germline, CDR1 is MDHEN, CDR2 SYDVKM. The CDR3 sequence is 13 residues long.

Specimen: peripheral blood. The rearrangement links TRBV28 to TRBJ2-5, with unresolved D. The TCR originated in a woman in her 30s who had recovered from COVID-19. The CDR3, as DNA: TGTGCCAGCAGTCTGCAGGTCTGGGAGACCCAGTACTTC. Translating gives CASSLQVWETQYF.